This TCR beta chain was sequenced during a study of beta chain features in type 1 diabetes. On the study more broadly: The examined sorted cells totaled about 110 million across samples.

A CD45RO/CCR7/CD25/CD127/CD95/CD27 panel sorted naive, central memory, regulatory and stem cell-like memory CD4+ cells. This clone was counted only a few times. What it recognizes is unknown. At one boundary the junction diverges from the germline segment, which might be a read error. General study results and limits: Moderate but significant shortening of TCRB CDR3s was recorded in all four CD4+ subsets from Type 1 diabetes patients. PCR might pick shorter templates more often, in the same way for patients and controls.

Germline V gene sequence: CDR1 MNHEY, CDR2 SVGAGI. CDR3 length: 15 residues. Expressed TCRB transcripts were sequenced because the isolated RNA had all been reverse transcribed beforehand. Method: immunoSEQ multiplex PCR; TCRdb's copy keeps in-frame clones and lacks some. The sample shows 900,000 or so clones, 15% to 20% of them seen only once. The sample consisted of naive CD4+ T cells from blood. The sequence derives from a woman under 30 in good health. This chain joins TRBV6-5 and TRBJ2-2; 7 bases line up with TRBD1. The CDR3 coding sequence is TGTGCCAGCAGCCGACAGGGTGGGAACGCCGGGGAGCTGTTTTTT. Its protein product is CASSRQGGNAGELFF.